One and the same sample provided the 2 T cell receptor beta chains below, sequenced in a study of T cell responses to AZD1222 COVID-19 vaccine (dated by TCRdb to the early 2020s). Receptors were amplified or captured by the immunoSEQ multiplex PCR assay. TCRdb retrieved this table from immuneACCESS and kept in-frame rearrangements only. Not all clones are present; in checked studies, unresolved V genes account for under half, and no reason is known for the remainder. The sample table contains 150,000 to 200,000 clones; only one count was recorded for about nine tenths of them. The ten largest clones add up to about 3% of the sample. The sample's time point label, in plain terms: baseline before first vaccination. The treatment or condition label, as the study defines it: meningococcal conjugate vaccine given as trial control. This material consisted of peripheral blood, taken on day 0 of MenACWY control vaccination. The receptors stem from an adult in good health.

V gene TRBV28 combines with J gene TRBJ1-2; TRBD1 matches 8 bases. CDR1 is MDHEN and CDR2 is SYDVKM in the germline V gene. V was clipped by 7 bases and J by 4 bases; unmatched bases: 11. The CDR3 spans 15 residues. CDR3 loop: CASNSPGQVGYGYTF. CDR3 coding DNA: TGTGCCAGCAACTCCCCGGGACAGGTGGGCTATGGCTACACCTTC.

The CDR3 is CAILTETSYEQYF. The CDR3 DNA follows: TGTGCCATTTTGACAGAGACCTCCTACGAGCAGTACTTC. The chain carries TRBV10-3 and TRBJ2-7, with D perhaps TRBD1 (5 bases). The V end was cut by 9 bases, the J end by 0 bases, with 12 bases between. In germline, CDR1 is ENHRY, CDR2 SYGVKD. The CDR3 covers 13 residues.